The clone carrying this T cell receptor (beta chain) was recorded many times. The antigen remains unidentified. Germline is not matched at one junction end, which may reflect a read error. These data come from a study of T cells in Graves' hyperthyroidism and ophthalmopathy. Study-level background: Peripheral blood was taken when the disease was first diagnosed, before any treatment began. Overall study results and limits: Model output signaled ophthalmopathy a median 6.5 months ahead of onset. Most thyroid clonotypes with frequency above 0.001 were detected in blood.

Template material for amplifying TCR beta CDR3 regions consisted of RNA transcripts. TCR CDR3 regions were first amplified by RT-PCR with HTBI primers. In TCRdb, the multiplex PCR reads were re-called with MiXCR into one record per CDR3 protein. The table has roughly 380,000 distinct CDR3 sequences, under 20% seen once; the top ten hold around 3.6%. Per the germline V gene, CDR1 is MGHRA and CDR2 is YSYEKL. The CDR3 covers 14 residues. This TCR was sampled from a young woman with Graves' hyperthyroidism. Specimen: blood. V usage is TRBV4-1 and J usage is TRBJ2-5; D may be TRBD2 (6 bases). In DNA, the CDR3 is TGCGCCAGCAGCCAAGCAAGCGGCGGGGAGACCCGGTACTTC. Protein product: CASSQASGGETRYF.